These 4 T cell receptor beta chains were all obtained from the same sample, sequenced in a study of identical twins. TCRdb called the 5' RACE reads again in MiXCR, with one record for every CDR3 protein. The table lists roughly 350,000 distinct CDR3 sequences, 12% of them singletons. These same data were also listed under a study on yellow fever vaccine responses in identical twins.

The source material was CD8+ T cells sorted from blood. Receptors originate from a young woman in good health.

The gene calls are TRBV10-3 and TRBJ2-2; 8 positions agree with TRBD1. V lost 3 bases and J lost 4; bases outside the gene matches: 16. This CDR3 is built from 19 residues. Germline V gene sequence: CDR1 ENHRY, CDR2 SYGVKD. CDR3 protein: CAISDHTNRQGHVTGELFF. In DNA, the CDR3 is TGTGCCATCAGTGACCATACCAACCGACAGGGGCACGTCACCGGGGAGCTGTTTTTT.

This clonotype showed up just a few times. This chain links TRBV9 with TRBJ2-5; possible D gene TRBD1, 6 bases. Germline CDR1 reads SGDLS; CDR2 reads YYNGEE. V was pared by 3 bases and J by 3 bases, with 12 bases between. The CDR3 sequence is 14 residues long. The CDR3 DNA is TGTGCCAGCAGCGCAGGGACACTCGAAGAGACCCAGTACTTC. The encoded protein is CASSAGTLEETQYF.

This clonotype was recorded many times. DNA for the CDR3: TGCGCCAGCAGCCAAGAGCGGAGCTTGCAAGAGACCCAGTACTTC. Protein sequence: CASSQERSLQETQYF. The chain recombines TRBV4-1 with TRBJ2-5; D not resolved. The CDR3 totals 15 residues. Germline CDR1 MGHRA, CDR2 YSYEKL. Deletions cut 0 bases from V and 2 bases from J, with 10 bases between.

This clonotype was seen at least ten times. V usage is TRBV12-3 or TRBV12-4 and J usage is TRBJ1-5; D is unclear. Deletions cut 5 bases from V and 1 base from J, with 9 bases between. This CDR3 region has 14 residues. As DNA, the CDR3 is TGTGCCAGCAGTCCGGCCGGGAGCAATCAGCCCCAGCATTTT. Translated, it gives CASSPAGSNQPQHF.